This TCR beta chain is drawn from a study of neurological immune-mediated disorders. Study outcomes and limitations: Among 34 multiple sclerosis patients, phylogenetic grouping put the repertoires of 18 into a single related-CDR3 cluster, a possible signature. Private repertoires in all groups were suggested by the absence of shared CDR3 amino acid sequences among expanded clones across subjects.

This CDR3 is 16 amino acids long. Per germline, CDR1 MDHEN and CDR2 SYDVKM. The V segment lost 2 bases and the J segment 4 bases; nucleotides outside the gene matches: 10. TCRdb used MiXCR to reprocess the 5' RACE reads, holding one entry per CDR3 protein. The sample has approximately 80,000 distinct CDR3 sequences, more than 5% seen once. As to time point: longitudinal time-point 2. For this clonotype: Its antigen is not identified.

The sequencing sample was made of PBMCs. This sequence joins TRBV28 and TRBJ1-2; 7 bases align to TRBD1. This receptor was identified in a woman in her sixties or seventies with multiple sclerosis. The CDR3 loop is CASSLAGTVLGYGYTF. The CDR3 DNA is TGTGCCAGCAGTTTAGCCGGGACAGTACTAGGCTATGGCTACACCTTC.